The rows below give T cell receptor beta chains drawn from one sample of a study of beta chain features in type 1 diabetes. Libraries were prepared by immunoSEQ multiplex PCR; TCRdb keeps only in-frame clonotypes and omits some of them. The sample records over 120,000 clones, 7% to 10% being singletons. The sample taken for sequencing was central memory CD4+ T cells from blood. Receptor source: a man in his late teens or twenties in good health. Both conserved end residues are part of each CDR3. D genes are given only for firm matches. Only part of the rows carry a size: once, few, many, or a class if the clone is expanded.

d_call: TRBD1; v_call: TRBV6-5; j_call: TRBJ1-2; clone_size: -; cdr3_aa: CASSYTGQVYGYTF; cdr3_nt: TGTGCCAGCAGTTACACCGGACAGGTCTATGGCTACACCTTC
d_call: -; v_call: TRBV7-2; j_call: TRBJ2-3; clone_size: few; cdr3_aa: CASSLPEGLYTDTQYF; cdr3_nt: TGTGCCAGCAGCTTGCCGGAGGGGCTGTACACAGATACGCAGTATTTT
d_call: TRBD1; v_call: TRBV7-8; j_call: TRBJ1-5; clone_size: -; cdr3_aa: CASIRDRVYDANQPQHF; cdr3_nt: TGTGCCAGCATCCGGGACAGGGTTTATGACGCCAATCAGCCCCAGCATTTT
d_call: -; v_call: TRBV19; j_call: TRBJ1-4; clone_size: few; cdr3_aa: CASSIMAGQNEKLFF; cdr3_nt: TGTGCCAGTAGTATTATGGCTGGGCAGAATGAAAAACTGTTTTTT
d_call: -; v_call: TRBV19; j_call: TRBJ2-7; clone_size: -; cdr3_aa: CASSRDISYEQYF; cdr3_nt: TGTGCCAGTAGCAGGGATATCTCCTACGAGCAGTACTTC
d_call: TRBD2; v_call: TRBV15; j_call: TRBJ2-1; clone_size: many; cdr3_aa: CATRMGGTSGNNEQFF; cdr3_nt: TGTGCCACCAGGATGGGGGGGACTAGCGGGAACAATGAGCAGTTCTTC
d_call: -; v_call: TRBV5-4; j_call: TRBJ1-2; clone_size: -; cdr3_aa: CASSPNRLSGYTF; cdr3_nt: TGTGCCAGCAGCCCGAACAGGTTGAGCGGCTACACCTTC
d_call: -; v_call: TRBV27; j_call: TRBJ1-1; clone_size: few; cdr3_aa: CASSLVGGMNTEAFF; cdr3_nt: TGTGCCAGCAGTTTAGTCGGCGGAATGAACACTGAAGCTTTCTTT
d_call: TRBD2; v_call: TRBV4-3; j_call: TRBJ2-5; clone_size: few; cdr3_aa: CASSRTAGGGAETQYF; cdr3_nt: TGCGCCAGCAGCCGGACCGCGGGCGGGGGGGCGGAGACCCAGTACTTC
d_call: TRBD1; v_call: TRBV5-1; j_call: TRBJ2-3; clone_size: few; cdr3_aa: CASSMRQGYTDTQYF; cdr3_nt: TGCGCCAGCAGCATGCGACAGGGATACACAGATACGCAGTATTTT
d_call: -; v_call: TRBV7-9; j_call: TRBJ2-5; clone_size: many; cdr3_aa: CASADQETQYF; cdr3_nt: TGTGCCAGCGCAGACCAAGAGACCCAGTACTTC
d_call: TRBD1; v_call: TRBV5-1; j_call: TRBJ2-4; clone_size: -; cdr3_aa: CASSLFEGANIQYF; cdr3_nt: TGCGCCAGCAGCTTGTTTGAGGGGGCTAACATTCAGTACTTC
d_call: TRBD1; v_call: TRBV4-3; j_call: TRBJ2-7; clone_size: -; cdr3_aa: CASSPRDRGSYEQYF; cdr3_nt: TGCGCCAGCAGCCCCCGGGACAGGGGCTCCTACGAGCAGTACTTC
d_call: -; v_call: TRBV6-9; j_call: TRBJ2-7; clone_size: -; cdr3_aa: CASCRREQYF; cdr3_nt: TGTGCCAGTTGCAGGCGCGAGCAGTACTTC
d_call: TRBD1; v_call: TRBV4-3; j_call: TRBJ2-1; clone_size: few; cdr3_aa: CASSQDTRTGGRFF; cdr3_nt: TGCGCCAGCAGCCAAGATACCCGGACAGGGGGACGGTTCTTC
d_call: TRBD1; v_call: TRBV6-1; j_call: TRBJ1-2; clone_size: few; cdr3_aa: CASTDRGLANYGYTF; cdr3_nt: TGTGCCAGCACCGACAGGGGATTAGCTAACTATGGCTACACCTTC
d_call: TRBD2; v_call: TRBV9; j_call: TRBJ2-3; clone_size: -; cdr3_aa: CASSVAGGSTDTQYF; cdr3_nt: TGTGCCAGCAGCGTAGCGGGGGGGAGCACAGATACGCAGTATTTT
d_call: -; v_call: TRBV5-6; j_call: TRBJ1-1; clone_size: few; cdr3_aa: CASSGFRTSYVNTEAFF; cdr3_nt: TGTGCCAGCAGTGGTTTCCGCACGAGCTACGTGAACACTGAAGCTTTCTTT
d_call: -; v_call: TRBV7-9; j_call: TRBJ1-3; clone_size: -; cdr3_aa: CASSHRAGTPDSGNTIYF; cdr3_nt: TGTGCCAGCAGCCATAGGGCCGGGACACCAGACTCTGGAAACACCATATATTTT
d_call: TRBD1; v_call: TRBV6-6; j_call: TRBJ1-6; clone_size: few; cdr3_aa: CASSFDRVSYNSPLHF; cdr3_nt: TGTGCCAGCAGTTTTGACAGGGTGTCGTATAATTCACCCCTCCACTTT
d_call: TRBD2; v_call: TRBV6-5; j_call: TRBJ2-5; clone_size: few; cdr3_aa: CASRWTSGVETQYF; cdr3_nt: TGTGCCAGCAGATGGACTAGCGGGGTCGAGACCCAGTACTTC
d_call: TRBD1; v_call: TRBV5-1; j_call: TRBJ2-4; clone_size: -; cdr3_aa: CASSLSGTGINIQYF; cdr3_nt: TGCGCCAGCAGCTTGTCCGGGACAGGGATAAACATTCAGTACTTC
d_call: -; v_call: TRBV4-1; j_call: TRBJ2-7; clone_size: many; cdr3_aa: CASSQVTVSYEQYF; cdr3_nt: TGCGCCAGCAGCCAAGTGACAGTCTCCTACGAGCAGTACTTC
d_call: -; v_call: TRBV29-1; j_call: TRBJ1-1; clone_size: many; cdr3_aa: CSVDRQSNTEAFF; cdr3_nt: TGCAGCGTTGACAGGCAGAGCAACACTGAAGCTTTCTTT